These 8 T cell receptor beta chains were all obtained from the same sample, sequenced in a study of STAT5B mutations in CD4+ large granular lymphocyte leukemia (dated by TCRdb to the early 2020s). Receptor amplification or capture employed the immunoSEQ multiplex PCR assay. TCRdb mirrors the immuneACCESS table, restricted to in-frame sequences. Some clones are absent from its copies; in checked studies, under half trace to an unresolved V gene, and the reason for the others is unknown. The sample table lists approximately 39,000 clones, roughly 85% of them with a count of one. The ten largest clones add up to less than 1.5% of the sample. Input material: CD4+ T cells from blood buffy coats. These receptors originate from a human donor in good health.

The chain links TRBV19 to TRBJ1-5; unclear D gene. Trimming cost V 9 bases and J 4 bases, with 19 bases left between them. Per the germline V gene, CDR1 is LNHDA and CDR2 is SQIVND (reference sequence). The length of the CDR3 is 15 residues. In DNA, the CDR3 is TGTGCCAGCCACGCGACGGGGTTACCTAATCAGCCCCAGCATTTT. It specifies CASHATGLPNQPQHF. The full variable domain, completed using reference TRBV19 and TRBJ1-5, is DGGITQSPKYLFRKEGQNVTLSCEQNLNHDAMYWYRQDPGQGLRLIYYSQIVNDFQKGDIAEGYSVSREKKESFPLTVTSAQKNPTAFYLCASHATGLPNQPQHFGDGTRLSIL.

The rearrangement links TRBV19 to TRBJ1-2; 10 positions match TRBD1. The CDR3 sequence is 12 residues long. The germline CDR1 and CDR2 sequences are LNHDA and SQIVND (reference sequence). After removal of 11 bases from V and 8 bases from J, the junction contained 8 bases not matched to a gene. The CDR3 sequence: CAVRQGAQGYTF. The DNA for the CDR3 is TGTGCCGTAAGACAGGGGGCGCAGGGCTACACCTTC.

The chain is built from TRBV18 and TRBJ1-5; 9 bases are a match to TRBD1. CDR3 size: 15 residues. Trimming at V came to 3 bases and at J to 7 bases, leaving 7 bases not matched to a gene. Per germline, CDR1 KGHSH and CDR2 LQKENI. Written as DNA, the CDR3 is TGTGCCAGCTCACCCCGGGGGACAGGGTTCCAGCCCCAGCATTTT. Translation: CASSPRGTGFQPQHF.

J is TRBJ1-1 and V is TRBV18; D remains ambiguous. The CDR3 extends over 15 amino acids. Germline CDR1 is KGHSH and CDR2 is LQKENI. Trimming shortened V by 4 bases and J by 0 bases, and 12 bases separated the two germline ends. As DNA, the CDR3 is TGTGCCAGCTCACGGGAATTGCGGATGAACACTGAAGCTTTCTTT. Translation gives CASSRELRMNTEAFF.

A remark on this clone: Additional DNA sequences in this sample encode the identical CDR3. The rearrangement joins TRBV18 to TRBJ2-7; TRBD1 aligns across 9 bases. The CDR3 loop spans 14 amino acids. Germline V gene sequence: CDR1 KGHSH, CDR2 LQKENI. Unmatched junction bases numbered 4, after V lost 3 bases and J lost 4 bases. This CDR3 reads CASSPVDRGYEQYF. CDR3 coding DNA: TGTGCCAGCTCACCGGTGGACAGGGGATACGAGCAGTACTTC.

In this sample, this clone turned up a few times. The J gene is TRBJ1-6, the V gene TRBV5-1; 9 bases map to TRBD1. The V segment lost 2 bases and the J segment 9 bases; nucleotides outside the gene matches: 9. The CDR3 is 16 amino acids. Looked up from germline, CDR1 is SGHRS and CDR2 is YFSETQ. The CDR3 nucleotides are TGCGCCAGCAGCTTTATGCGGGGACAGGGAATTTCACCCCTCCACTTT. Protein: CASSFMRGQGISPLHF.

The chain links TRBV5-5 to TRBJ1-6; D not certain. This CDR3 has 15 residues. Germline assignment: CDR1 SGHKS and CDR2 YYEKEE (reference sequence). V lost 0 bases and J lost 5, with 9 bases in between. The CDR3 region is CASSLEQFHNSPLHF. DNA for the CDR3: TGTGCCAGCAGCTTGGAACAGTTCCATAATTCACCCCTCCACTTT.

J is TRBJ1-2 and V is TRBV6-1; the match to TRBD1 covers 7 bases. The length of the CDR3 is 13 residues. Germline trimming cut 8 bases from V and 2 bases from J; bases unmatched to any gene: 5. Germline CDR1 is MNHNS and CDR2 is SASEGT. The CDR3 loop is CASGKTGNYGYTF. The CDR3 DNA reads as TGTGCCAGCGGGAAGACAGGGAACTATGGCTACACCTTC.